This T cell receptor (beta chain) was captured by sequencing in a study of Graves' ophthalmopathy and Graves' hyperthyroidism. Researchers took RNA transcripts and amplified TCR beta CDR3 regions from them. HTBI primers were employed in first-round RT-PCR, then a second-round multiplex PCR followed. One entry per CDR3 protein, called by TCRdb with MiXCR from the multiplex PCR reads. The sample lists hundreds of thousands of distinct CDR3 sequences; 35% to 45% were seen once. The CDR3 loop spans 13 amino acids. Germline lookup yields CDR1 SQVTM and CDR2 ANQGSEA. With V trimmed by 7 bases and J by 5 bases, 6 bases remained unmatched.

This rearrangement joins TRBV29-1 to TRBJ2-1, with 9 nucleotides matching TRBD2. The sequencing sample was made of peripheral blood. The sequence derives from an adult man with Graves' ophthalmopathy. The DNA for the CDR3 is TGCAGCGGTCAGCGGGGGGTCCACAATGAGCAGTTCTTC. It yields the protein CSGQRGVHNEQFF.